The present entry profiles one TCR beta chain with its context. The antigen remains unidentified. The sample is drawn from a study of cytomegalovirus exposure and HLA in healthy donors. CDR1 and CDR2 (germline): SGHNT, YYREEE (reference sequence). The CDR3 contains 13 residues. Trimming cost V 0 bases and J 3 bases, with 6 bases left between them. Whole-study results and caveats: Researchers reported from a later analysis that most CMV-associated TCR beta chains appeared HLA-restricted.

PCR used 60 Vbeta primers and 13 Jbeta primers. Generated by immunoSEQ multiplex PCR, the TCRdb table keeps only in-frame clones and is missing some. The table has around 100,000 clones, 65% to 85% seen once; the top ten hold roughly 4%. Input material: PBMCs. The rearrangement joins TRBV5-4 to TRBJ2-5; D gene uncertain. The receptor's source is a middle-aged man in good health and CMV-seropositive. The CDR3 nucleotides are TGTGCCAGCAGCTTGGGGCAGGAAGAGACCCAGTACTTC. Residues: CASSLGQEETQYF.